This T cell receptor (beta chain) originates from a study of Graves' ophthalmopathy and Graves' hyperthyroidism. In the study overall: Before any treatment, peripheral blood was taken at the initial diagnosis.

What supplied the PBMCs was roughly 10 ml of fresh peripheral blood. Trimming took 6 bases from V and 12 from J, leaving 15 bases between them. The CDR3 runs to 11 residues. Scientists amplified the TCR beta CDR3 regions from RNA transcripts. A first-round RT-PCR used HTBI primers, followed by a second-round multiplex PCR. A single record per CDR3 protein comes from TCRdb applying MiXCR to the multiplex PCR reads. The table records over 200,000 distinct CDR3 sequences, 29% of them present only once. Sequenced material: peripheral blood. The chain couples TRBV12-3 or TRBV12-4 to TRBJ2-7; tentatively, D is TRBD1 (6 bases). This receptor was identified in a man aged 50-59 years with Graves' ophthalmopathy. CDR3 loop: CASSFGQTRYF. The CDR3 DNA reads as TGTGCCAGCAGCTTCGGACAGACAAGGTACTTC.